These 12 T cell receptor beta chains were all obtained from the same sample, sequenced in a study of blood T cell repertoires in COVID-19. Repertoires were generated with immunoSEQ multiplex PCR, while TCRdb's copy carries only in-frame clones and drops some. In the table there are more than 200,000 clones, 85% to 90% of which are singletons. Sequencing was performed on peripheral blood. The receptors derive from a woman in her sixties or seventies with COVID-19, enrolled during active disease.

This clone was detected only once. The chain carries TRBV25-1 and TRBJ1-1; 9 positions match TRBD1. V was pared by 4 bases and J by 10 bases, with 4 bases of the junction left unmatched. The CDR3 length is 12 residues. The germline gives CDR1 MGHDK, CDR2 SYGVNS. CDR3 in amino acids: CASSAGQGRAFF. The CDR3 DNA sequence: TGTGCCAGCAGTGCGGGACAGGGTCGAGCTTTCTTT.

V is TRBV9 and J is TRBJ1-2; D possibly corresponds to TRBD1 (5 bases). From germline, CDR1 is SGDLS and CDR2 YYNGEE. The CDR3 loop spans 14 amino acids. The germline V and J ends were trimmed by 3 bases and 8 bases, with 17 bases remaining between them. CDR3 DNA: TGTGCCAGCAGCGCCACCCAGGGCCCCTGGGGCTACACCTTC. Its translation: CASSATQGPWGYTF.

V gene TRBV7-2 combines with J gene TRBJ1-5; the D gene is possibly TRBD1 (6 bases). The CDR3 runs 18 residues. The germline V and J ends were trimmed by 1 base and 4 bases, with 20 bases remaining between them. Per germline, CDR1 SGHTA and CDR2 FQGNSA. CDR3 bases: TGTGCCAGCAGCTTAGTTTATTTCGGTGACAGGCGGAATCAGCCCCAGCATTTT. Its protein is CASSLVYFGDRRNQPQHF.

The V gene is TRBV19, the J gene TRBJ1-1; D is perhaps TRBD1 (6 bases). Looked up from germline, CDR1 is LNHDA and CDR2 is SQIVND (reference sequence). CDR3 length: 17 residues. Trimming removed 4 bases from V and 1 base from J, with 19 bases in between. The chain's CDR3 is CASSNSVWGGQNTEAFF. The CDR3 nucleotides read TGTGCCAGTAGTAACAGCGTGTGGGGGGGGCAGAACACTGAAGCTTTCTTT.

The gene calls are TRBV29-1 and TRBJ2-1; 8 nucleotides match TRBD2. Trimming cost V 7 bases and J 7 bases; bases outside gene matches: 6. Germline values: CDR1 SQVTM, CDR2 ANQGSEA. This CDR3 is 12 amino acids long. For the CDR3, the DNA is TGCAGCGCACTAGCGGCCCAAAATGAGCAGTTCTTC. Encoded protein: CSALAAQNEQFF.

The CDR3 sequence: CATRVGGANYGYTF. The CDR3 nucleotides are TGTGCCACCAGAGTGGGGGGAGCTAACTATGGCTACACCTTC. The rearrangement links TRBV28 to TRBJ1-2; TRBD1 might be the D (5 bases). Trimming pared 10 bases from V and 0 bases from J, leaving 15 bases between. This CDR3 comprises 14 residues. Germline assignment: CDR1 MDHEN and CDR2 SYDVKM.

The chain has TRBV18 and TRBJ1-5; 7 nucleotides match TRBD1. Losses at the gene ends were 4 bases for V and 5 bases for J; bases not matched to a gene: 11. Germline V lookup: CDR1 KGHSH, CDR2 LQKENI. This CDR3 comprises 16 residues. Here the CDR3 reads CASSRGQLYKDQPQHF. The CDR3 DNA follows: TGTGCCAGCTCACGGGGACAGCTCTATAAGGATCAGCCCCAGCATTTT.

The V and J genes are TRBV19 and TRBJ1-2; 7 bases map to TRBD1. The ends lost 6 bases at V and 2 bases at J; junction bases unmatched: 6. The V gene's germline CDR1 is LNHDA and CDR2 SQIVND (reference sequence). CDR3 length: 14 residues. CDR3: CASSQPGQNYGYTF. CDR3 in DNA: TGTGCCAGTAGCCAACCGGGACAGAACTATGGCTACACCTTC.

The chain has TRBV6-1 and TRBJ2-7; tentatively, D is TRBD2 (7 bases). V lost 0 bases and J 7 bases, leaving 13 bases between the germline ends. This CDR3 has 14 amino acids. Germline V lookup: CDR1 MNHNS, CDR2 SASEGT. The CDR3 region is CASSEALGGGEQYF. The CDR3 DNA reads TGTGCCAGCAGTGAAGCCCTGGGAGGGGGTGAGCAGTACTTC.

The CDR3 loop reads CASRPPGGISNQPQHF. The CDR3 DNA sequence: TGTGCCAGCAGACCACCCGGAGGAATCAGCAATCAGCCCCAGCATTTT. The rearrangement uses TRBV28 and TRBJ1-5; D gene uncertain. With 6 bases removed from V and 1 base from J, the gap between germline ends came to 16 bases. This CDR3 region has 16 residues. Germline V gives CDR1 MDHEN, CDR2 SYDVKM.

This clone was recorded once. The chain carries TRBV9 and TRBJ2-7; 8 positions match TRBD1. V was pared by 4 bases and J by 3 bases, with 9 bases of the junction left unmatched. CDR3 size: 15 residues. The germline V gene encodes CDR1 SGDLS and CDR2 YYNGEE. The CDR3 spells CASSSSVGQGYEQYF. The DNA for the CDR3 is TGTGCCAGCAGCTCCAGCGTTGGACAGGGCTACGAGCAGTACTTC. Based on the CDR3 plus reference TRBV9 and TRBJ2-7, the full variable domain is DSGVTQTPKHLITATGQRVTLRCSPRSGDLSVYWYQQSLDQGLQFLIQYYNGEERAKGNILERFSAQQFPDLHSELNLSSLELGDSALYFCASSSSVGQGYEQYFGPGTRLTVT.

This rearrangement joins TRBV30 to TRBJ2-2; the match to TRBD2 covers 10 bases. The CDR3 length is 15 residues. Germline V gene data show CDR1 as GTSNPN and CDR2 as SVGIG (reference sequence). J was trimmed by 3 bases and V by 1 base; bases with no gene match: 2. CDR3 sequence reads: CAWSELAGDTGELFF. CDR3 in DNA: TGTGCCTGGAGTGAGCTAGCGGGAGACACCGGGGAGCTGTTTTTT.